This TCR beta chain was sequenced for a study of CD8 T cells in ankylosing spondylitis. Study observations and caveats: Earlier reports found some motif variants in synovial fluid and blood in reactive arthritis.

Quantitative barcoded 5'-RACE was used to prepare TCR beta libraries. Using its own MiXCR run on the 5' RACE reads, TCRdb lists one record per CDR3 protein. The sample lists under 300,000 distinct CDR3 sequences; 8% to 11% were seen once. The table lists this clonotype with many counts. The antigen is not known. Trimming stripped 4 bases from V and 0 bases from J, with 7 bases between. This CDR3 has 14 amino acids. Germline assignment: CDR1 SQVTM and CDR2 ANQGSEA. This clonotype was obtained from a male donor with ankylosing spondylitis or in good health (not recorded which). The chain carries TRBV29-1 and TRBJ2-6; D is undetermined. The sample consisted of blood, either unsorted or a sorted T cell fraction (not recorded which). The chain's CDR3 is CSVAESSGANVLTF. Written as DNA, the CDR3 is TGCAGCGTTGCGGAAAGCTCTGGGGCCAACGTCCTGACTTTC.